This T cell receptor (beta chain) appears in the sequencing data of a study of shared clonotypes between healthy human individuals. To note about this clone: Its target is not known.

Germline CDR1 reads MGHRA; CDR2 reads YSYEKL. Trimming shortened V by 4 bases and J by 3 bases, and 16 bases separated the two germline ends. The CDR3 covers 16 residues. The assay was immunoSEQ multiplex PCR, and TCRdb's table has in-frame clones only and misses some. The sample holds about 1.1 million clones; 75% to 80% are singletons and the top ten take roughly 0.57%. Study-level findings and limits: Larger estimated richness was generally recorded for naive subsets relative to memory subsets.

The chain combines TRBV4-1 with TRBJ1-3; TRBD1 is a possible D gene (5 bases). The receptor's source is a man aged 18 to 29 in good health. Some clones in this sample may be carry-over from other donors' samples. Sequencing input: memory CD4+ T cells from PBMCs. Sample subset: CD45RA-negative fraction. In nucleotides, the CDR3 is TGCGCCAGCAGCCCGCGGGACTCTCCTATTGGAAACACCATATATTTT. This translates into CASSPRDSPIGNTIYF.